Listed below are T cell receptor beta chains from one sample, sequenced in a study of cytomegalovirus exposure and HLA in healthy donors. Using immunoSEQ multiplex PCR, the repertoire was profiled, and TCRdb retains in-frame clones only, with some absent. The sample lists under 250,000 clones, over 80% occurring once. Sample: PBMCs. The receptors were sampled from a man aged 35 to 55 in good health and CMV-seropositive. Both conserved end residues are part of each CDR3. D genes are given only for firm matches. Expanded clones are given a class, and other clones once, few, many or no size at all.

v_gene: TRBV27; abundance: .; j_gene: TRBJ2-1; d_gene: TRBD2; CDR3aa: CASSSWTRTYNEQFF; CDR3nt: TGTGCCAGCAGTTCCTGGACTAGAACCTACAATGAGCAGTTCTTC
v_gene: TRBV6-5; abundance: once; j_gene: TRBJ2-7; d_gene: TRBD2; CDR3aa: CASGSRGRSEQYF; CDR3nt: TGTGCCAGCGGGTCTCGCGGGAGATCCGAGCAGTACTTC
v_gene: TRBV2; abundance: .; j_gene: TRBJ2-3; d_gene: TRBD1; CDR3aa: CASRTNRGDTQYF; CDR3nt: TGTGCCAGCAGAACAAACAGGGGCGATACGCAGTATTTT
v_gene: TRBV5-6; abundance: .; j_gene: TRBJ2-3; d_gene: TRBD1; CDR3aa: CASSSGQGSSDTQYF; CDR3nt: TGTGCCAGCAGCTCGGGACAGGGATCGTCAGATACGCAGTATTTT
v_gene: TRBV6-1; abundance: .; j_gene: TRBJ2-7; d_gene: TRBD2; CDR3aa: CASSDQRGDPYEQYF; CDR3nt: TGTGCCAGCAGTGACCAGCGGGGCGACCCCTACGAGCAGTACTTC
v_gene: TRBV29-1; abundance: .; j_gene: TRBJ2-7; d_gene: TRBD1; CDR3aa: CSVVDRRTYEQYF; CDR3nt: TGCAGCGTTGTGGACAGGAGGACCTACGAGCAGTACTTC
v_gene: TRBV18; abundance: .; j_gene: TRBJ2-7; d_gene: .; CDR3aa: CASSPPAGTASYEQYF; CDR3nt: TGTGCCAGCTCACCACCCGCAGGGACTGCCTCCTACGAGCAGTACTTC
v_gene: TRBV4-1; abundance: once; j_gene: TRBJ2-1; d_gene: TRBD2; CDR3aa: CASSHTRAGGPYNEQFF; CDR3nt: TGCGCCAGCAGCCACACCCGAGCGGGAGGGCCCTACAATGAGCAGTTCTTC
v_gene: TRBV21-1; abundance: .; j_gene: TRBJ1-3; d_gene: .; CDR3aa: CASSRVRGPALGNTIYF; CDR3nt: TGTGCCAGCAGCAGGGTCAGGGGGCCTGCACTGGGAAACACCATATATTTT
v_gene: TRBV30; abundance: .; j_gene: TRBJ1-1; d_gene: TRBD1; CDR3aa: CAWTWTGNTEAFF; CDR3nt: TGTGCCTGGACCTGGACAGGGAACACTGAAGCTTTCTTT
v_gene: TRBV2; abundance: .; j_gene: TRBJ1-2; d_gene: TRBD1; CDR3aa: CASSYRGMDGYTF; CDR3nt: TGTGCCAGCAGTTACAGGGGTATGGATGGCTACACCTTC
v_gene: TRBV30; abundance: .; j_gene: TRBJ2-1; d_gene: TRBD1; CDR3aa: CAWNRDRGNREQFF; CDR3nt: TGTGCCTGGAATAGGGACAGGGGGAACCGTGAGCAGTTCTTC
v_gene: TRBV12-5; abundance: once; j_gene: TRBJ1-1; d_gene: TRBD1; CDR3aa: CASGRGQGSGKAFF; CDR3nt: TGTGCTAGTGGGAGGGGACAGGGGTCAGGGAAAGCTTTCTTT
v_gene: TRBV6-1; abundance: .; j_gene: TRBJ1-2; d_gene: .; CDR3aa: CASSAGTPTNYGYTF; CDR3nt: TGTGCCAGCAGTGCCGGGACACCCACTAACTATGGCTACACCTTC
v_gene: TRBV11-2; abundance: .; j_gene: TRBJ2-2; d_gene: TRBD2; CDR3aa: CASSSGLAGGSGELFF; CDR3nt: TGTGCCAGCAGCTCTGGACTAGCGGGAGGATCTGGGGAGCTGTTTTTT
v_gene: TRBV9; abundance: .; j_gene: TRBJ2-7; d_gene: .; CDR3aa: CASSPQVTPYEQYF; CDR3nt: TGTGCCAGCAGCCCCCAGGTAACACCCTACGAGCAGTACTTC
v_gene: TRBV9; abundance: .; j_gene: TRBJ2-7; d_gene: .; CDR3aa: CARSSGVSYEQYF; CDR3nt: TGTGCCAGGAGTAGCGGCGTCTCCTACGAGCAGTACTTC
v_gene: TRBV10-3; abundance: .; j_gene: TRBJ1-1; d_gene: .; CDR3aa: CATGDGQTKWEAFF; CDR3nt: TGTGCCACAGGGGATGGGCAGACTAAATGGGAAGCTTTCTTT
v_gene: TRBV5-4; abundance: .; j_gene: TRBJ2-2; d_gene: TRBD1; CDR3aa: CASSLDRGRLFF; CDR3nt: TGTGCCAGCAGCTTGGACAGGGGTCGGCTGTTTTTT
v_gene: TRBV27; abundance: few; j_gene: TRBJ2-5; d_gene: TRBD2; CDR3aa: CASSSLGGSETQYF; CDR3nt: TGTGCCAGCAGTTCATTAGGCGGGAGTGAGACCCAGTACTTC
v_gene: TRBV5-6; abundance: few; j_gene: TRBJ1-5; d_gene: .; CDR3aa: CASSSGLGSQPQHF; CDR3nt: TGTGCCAGCAGCTCTGGGCTCGGCAGTCAGCCCCAGCATTTT
v_gene: TRBV6-4; abundance: .; j_gene: TRBJ2-3; d_gene: TRBD2; CDR3aa: CASSDSGLAATDTQYF; CDR3nt: TGTGCCAGCAGTGACTCGGGACTAGCGGCCACAGATACGCAGTATTTT
v_gene: TRBV15; abundance: .; j_gene: TRBJ2-5; d_gene: .; CDR3aa: CATSSASGETQYF; CDR3nt: TGTGCCACCAGCAGCGCCTCGGGGGAGACCCAGTACTTC
v_gene: TRBV7-9; abundance: .; j_gene: TRBJ1-2; d_gene: .; CDR3aa: CASSPDSDTISYGYTF; CDR3nt: TGTGCCAGCAGCCCGGACAGCGACACAATCTCCTATGGCTACACCTTC
v_gene: TRBV5-4; abundance: .; j_gene: TRBJ2-3; d_gene: TRBD2; CDR3aa: CASSLSPAGGTDTQYF; CDR3nt: TGTGCCAGCAGCTTAAGTCCAGCGGGAGGTACAGATACGCAGTATTTT
v_gene: TRBV6-1; abundance: .; j_gene: TRBJ1-5; d_gene: .; CDR3aa: CASSEAQFGYQPQHF; CDR3nt: TGTGCCAGCAGTGAAGCACAGTTCGGATATCAGCCCCAGCATTTT
v_gene: TRBV27; abundance: once; j_gene: TRBJ2-7; d_gene: TRBD2; CDR3aa: CASSGLAGDEQYF; CDR3nt: TGTGCCAGCAGCGGACTAGCGGGAGACGAGCAGTACTTC
v_gene: TRBV10-1; abundance: .; j_gene: TRBJ2-1; d_gene: .; CDR3aa: CASSERGGTYNEQFF; CDR3nt: TGCGCCAGCTCCGAGAGAGGGGGTACCTACAATGAGCAGTTCTTC
v_gene: TRBV19; abundance: .; j_gene: TRBJ1-5; d_gene: .; CDR3aa: CASSTDRNQPQHF; CDR3nt: TGTGCCAGTAGTACGGACAGAAATCAGCCCCAGCATTTT
v_gene: TRBV9; abundance: .; j_gene: TRBJ2-7; d_gene: .; CDR3aa: CASSVGGLPYEQYF; CDR3nt: TGTGCCAGCAGCGTAGGCGGTCTTCCCTACGAGCAGTACTTC
v_gene: TRBV29-1; abundance: .; j_gene: TRBJ1-5; d_gene: .; CDR3aa: CSAMEGFGQPQHF; CDR3nt: TGCAGCGCCATGGAGGGGTTCGGGCAGCCCCAGCATTTT